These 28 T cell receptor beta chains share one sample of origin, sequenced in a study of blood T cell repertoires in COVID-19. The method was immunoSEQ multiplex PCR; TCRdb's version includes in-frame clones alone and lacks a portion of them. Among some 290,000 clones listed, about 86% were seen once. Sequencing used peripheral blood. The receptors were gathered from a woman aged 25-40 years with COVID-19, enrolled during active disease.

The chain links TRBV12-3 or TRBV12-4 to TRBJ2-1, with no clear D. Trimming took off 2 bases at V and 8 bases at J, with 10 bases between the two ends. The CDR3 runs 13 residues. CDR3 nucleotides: TGTGCCAGCAGTTTAAGTGTCCCGGATGAGCAGTTCTTC. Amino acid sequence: CASSLSVPDEQFF.

The CDR3 region is CASSEGLRRETQYF. In DNA, the CDR3 is TGTGCCAGCAGCGAGGGACTTCGAAGAGAGACCCAGTACTTC. The chain is built from TRBV11-2 and TRBJ2-5; a weak D match, TRBD2 (6 bases). The length of the CDR3 is 14 residues. V was trimmed by 5 bases and J by 4 bases, leaving 14 bases between them. Germline values: CDR1 SGHAT, CDR2 FQNNGV. The whole variable domain, filled in from reference TRBV11-2 and TRBJ2-5, reads EAGVAQSPRYKIIEKRQSVAFWCNPISGHATLYWYQQILGQGPKLLIQFQNNGVVDDSQLPKDRFSAERLKGVDSTLKIQPAKLEDSAVYLCASSEGLRRETQYFGPGTRLLVL.

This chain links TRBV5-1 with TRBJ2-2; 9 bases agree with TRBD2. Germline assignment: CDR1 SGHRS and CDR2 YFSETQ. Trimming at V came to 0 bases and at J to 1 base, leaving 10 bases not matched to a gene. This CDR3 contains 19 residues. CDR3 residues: CASSLDFSGGLLNTGELFF. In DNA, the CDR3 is TGCGCCAGCAGCTTGGATTTCAGCGGGGGGCTTTTGAACACCGGGGAGCTGTTTTTT.

CDR3 protein: CASSPQGARNEQFF. The CDR3 region has the DNA TGTGCCAGTAGCCCACAGGGGGCGCGGAATGAGCAGTTCTTC. The rearrangement joins TRBV19 to TRBJ2-1; 9 bases align to TRBD1. Looked up from germline, CDR1 is LNHDA and CDR2 is SQIVND (reference sequence). Losses at the gene ends were 6 bases for V and 7 bases for J; bases not matched to a gene: 7. The CDR3 has 14 amino acids.

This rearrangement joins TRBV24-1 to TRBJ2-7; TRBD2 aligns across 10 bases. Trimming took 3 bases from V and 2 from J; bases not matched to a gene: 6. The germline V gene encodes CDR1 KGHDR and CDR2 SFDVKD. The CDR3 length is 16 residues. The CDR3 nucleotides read TGTGCCACCAGTGATCCTACTAGCGGGGCGACCTACGAGCAGTACTTC. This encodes CATSDPTSGATYEQYF.

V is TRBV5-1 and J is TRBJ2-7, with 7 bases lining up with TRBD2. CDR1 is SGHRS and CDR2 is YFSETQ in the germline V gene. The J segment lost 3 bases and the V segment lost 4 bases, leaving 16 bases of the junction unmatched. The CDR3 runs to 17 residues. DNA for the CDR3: TGCGCCAGCAGCCCGGGGGTGAGCGGGGCTCCCAACTACGAGCAGTACTTC. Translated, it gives CASSPGVSGAPNYEQYF.

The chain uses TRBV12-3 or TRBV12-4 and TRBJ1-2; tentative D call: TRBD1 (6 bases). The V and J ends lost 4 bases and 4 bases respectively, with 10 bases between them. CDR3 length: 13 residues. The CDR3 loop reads CASSSGVSYGYTF. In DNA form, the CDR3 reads TGTGCCAGCAGTTCAGGGGTTAGCTATGGCTACACCTTC.

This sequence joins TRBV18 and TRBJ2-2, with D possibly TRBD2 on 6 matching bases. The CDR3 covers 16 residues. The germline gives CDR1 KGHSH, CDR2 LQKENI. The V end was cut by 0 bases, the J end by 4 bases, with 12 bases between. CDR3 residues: CASSPPGQGGTGELFF. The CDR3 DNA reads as TGTGCCAGCTCACCACCGGGGCAGGGAGGCACCGGGGAGCTGTTTTTT.

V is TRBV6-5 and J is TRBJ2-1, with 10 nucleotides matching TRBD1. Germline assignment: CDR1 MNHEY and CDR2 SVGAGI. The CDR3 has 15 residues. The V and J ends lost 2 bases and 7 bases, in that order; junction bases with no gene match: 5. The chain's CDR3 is CASSYDRGLGNEQFF. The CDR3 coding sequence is TGTGCCAGCAGTTACGACAGGGGGCTTGGAAATGAGCAGTTCTTC.

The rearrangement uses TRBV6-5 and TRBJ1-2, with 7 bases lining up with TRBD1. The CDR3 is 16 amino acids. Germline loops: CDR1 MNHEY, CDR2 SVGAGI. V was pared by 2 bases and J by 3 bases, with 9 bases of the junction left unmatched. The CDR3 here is CASSYTAGTAHYGYTF. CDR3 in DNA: TGTGCCAGCAGTTACACGGCCGGGACAGCTCACTATGGCTACACCTTC.

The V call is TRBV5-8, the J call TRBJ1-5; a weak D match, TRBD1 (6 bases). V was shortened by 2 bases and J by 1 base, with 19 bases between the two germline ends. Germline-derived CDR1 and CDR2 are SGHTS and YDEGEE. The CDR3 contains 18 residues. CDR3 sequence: CASSFRVTGRVSNQPQHF. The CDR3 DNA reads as TGTGCCAGCAGCTTCCGGGTGACAGGTCGCGTAAGCAATCAGCCCCAGCATTTT.

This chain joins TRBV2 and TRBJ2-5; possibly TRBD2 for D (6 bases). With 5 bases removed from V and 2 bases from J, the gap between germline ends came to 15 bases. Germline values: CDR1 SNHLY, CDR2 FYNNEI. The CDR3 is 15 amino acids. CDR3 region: CASSYSRLGQETQYF. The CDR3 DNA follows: TGTGCCAGCAGTTACTCCCGACTAGGGCAAGAGACCCAGTACTTC.

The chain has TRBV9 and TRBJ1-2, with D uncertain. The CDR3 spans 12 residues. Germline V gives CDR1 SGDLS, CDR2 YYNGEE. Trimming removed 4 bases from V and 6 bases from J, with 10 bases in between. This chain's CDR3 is CASSRGGHGYTF. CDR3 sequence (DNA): TGTGCCAGCAGCCGCGGCGGGCATGGCTACACCTTC.

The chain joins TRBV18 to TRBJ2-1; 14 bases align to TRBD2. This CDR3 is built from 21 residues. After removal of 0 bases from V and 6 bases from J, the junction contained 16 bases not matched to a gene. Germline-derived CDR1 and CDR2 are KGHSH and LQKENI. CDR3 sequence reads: CASSPPRLAGGPGKFPNEQFF. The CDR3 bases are TGTGCCAGCTCACCACCTAGACTAGCGGGGGGGCCGGGAAAGTTTCCCAATGAGCAGTTCTTC.

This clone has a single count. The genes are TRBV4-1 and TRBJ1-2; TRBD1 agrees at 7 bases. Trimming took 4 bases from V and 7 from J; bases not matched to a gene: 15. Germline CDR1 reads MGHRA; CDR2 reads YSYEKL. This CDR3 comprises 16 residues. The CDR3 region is CASSLSTGAVFSGYTF. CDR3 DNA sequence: TGCGCCAGCAGCCTGAGCACAGGGGCAGTATTCTCTGGCTACACCTTC.

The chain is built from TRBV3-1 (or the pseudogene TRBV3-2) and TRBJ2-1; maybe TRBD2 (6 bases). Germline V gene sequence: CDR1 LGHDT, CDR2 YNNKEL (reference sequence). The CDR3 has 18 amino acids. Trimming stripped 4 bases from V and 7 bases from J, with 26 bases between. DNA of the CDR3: TGTGCCAGCAGCCCCCCTGTCGAGGGACTCTCATTTTGGAATGAGCAGTTCTTC. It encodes CASSPPVEGLSFWNEQFF.

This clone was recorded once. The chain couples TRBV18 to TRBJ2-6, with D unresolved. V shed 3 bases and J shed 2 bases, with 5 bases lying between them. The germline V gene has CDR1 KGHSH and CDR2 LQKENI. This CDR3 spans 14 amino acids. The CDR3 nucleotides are TGTGCCAGCTCACCGACAACTGGGGCCAACGTCCTGACTTTC. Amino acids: CASSPTTGANVLTF.

CDR3 bases: TGTGCCAGCGGAGACAGGAATCAGCCCCAGCATTTT. This sequence encodes CASGDRNQPQHF. The chain is built from TRBV6-5 and TRBJ1-5, with D perhaps matching TRBD1 (6 bases). The V end lost 8 bases, the J end lost 4 bases, and 9 bases lay between the germline ends. The length of the CDR3 is 12 residues. The V gene's germline CDR1 is MNHEY and CDR2 SVGAGI.

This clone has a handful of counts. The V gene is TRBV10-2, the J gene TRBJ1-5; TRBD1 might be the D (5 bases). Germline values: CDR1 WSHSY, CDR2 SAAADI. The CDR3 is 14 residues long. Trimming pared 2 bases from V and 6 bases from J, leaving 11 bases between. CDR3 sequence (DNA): TGCGCCAGCAGTGAGACGGTCGGGGGTCAGCCCCAGCATTTT. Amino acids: CASSETVGGQPQHF.

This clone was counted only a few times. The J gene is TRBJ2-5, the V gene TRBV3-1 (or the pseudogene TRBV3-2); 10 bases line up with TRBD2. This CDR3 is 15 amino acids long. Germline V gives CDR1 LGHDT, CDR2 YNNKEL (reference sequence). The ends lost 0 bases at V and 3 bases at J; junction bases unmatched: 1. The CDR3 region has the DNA TGTGCCAGCAGCCAAGAAGCGGGGGGGAAAGAGACCCAGTACTTC. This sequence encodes CASSQEAGGKETQYF.

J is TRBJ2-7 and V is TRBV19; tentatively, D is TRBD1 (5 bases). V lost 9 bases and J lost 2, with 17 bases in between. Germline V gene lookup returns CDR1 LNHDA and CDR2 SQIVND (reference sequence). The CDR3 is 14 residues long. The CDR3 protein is CASSLGQGPYEQYF. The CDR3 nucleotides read TGTGCCAGCTCTCTAGGGCAGGGTCCCTACGAGCAGTACTTC. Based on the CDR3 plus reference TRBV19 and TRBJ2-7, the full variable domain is DGGITQSPKYLFRKEGQNVTLSCEQNLNHDAMYWYRQDPGQGLRLIYYSQIVNDFQKGDIAEGYSVSREKKESFPLTVTSAQKNPTAFYLCASSLGQGPYEQYFGPGTRLTVT.

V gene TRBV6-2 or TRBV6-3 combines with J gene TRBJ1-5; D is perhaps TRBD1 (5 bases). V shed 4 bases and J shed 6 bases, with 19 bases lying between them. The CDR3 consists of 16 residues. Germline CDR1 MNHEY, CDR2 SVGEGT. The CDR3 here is CASSFNTDWGGQPQHF. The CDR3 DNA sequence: TGTGCCAGCAGTTTCAACACTGACTGGGGGGGTCAGCCCCAGCATTTT.

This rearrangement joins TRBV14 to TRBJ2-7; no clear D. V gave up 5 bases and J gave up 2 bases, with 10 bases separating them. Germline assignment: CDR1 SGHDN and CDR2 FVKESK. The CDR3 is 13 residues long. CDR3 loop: CASSSTRTYEQYF. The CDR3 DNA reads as TGTGCCAGCAGCTCGACACGTACCTACGAGCAGTACTTC.

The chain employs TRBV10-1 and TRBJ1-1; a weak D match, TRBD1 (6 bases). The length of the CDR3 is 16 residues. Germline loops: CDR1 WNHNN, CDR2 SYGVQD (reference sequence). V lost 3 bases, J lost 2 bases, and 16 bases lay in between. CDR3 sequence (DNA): TGCGCCAGCAGTGACCCCACAGGGACGCATAACACTGAAGCTTTCTTT. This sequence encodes CASSDPTGTHNTEAFF.

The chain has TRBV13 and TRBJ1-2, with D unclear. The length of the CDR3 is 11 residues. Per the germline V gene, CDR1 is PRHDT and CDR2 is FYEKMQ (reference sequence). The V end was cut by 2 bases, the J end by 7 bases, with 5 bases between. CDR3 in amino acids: CASSLQAGYTF. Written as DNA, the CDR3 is TGTGCCAGCAGCTTACAGGCTGGCTACACCTTC. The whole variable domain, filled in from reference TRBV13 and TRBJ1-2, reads AAGVIQSPRHLIKEKRETATLKCYPIPRHDTVYWYQQGPGQDPQFLISFYEKMQSDKGSIPDRFSAQQFSDYHSELNMSSLELGDSALYFCASSLQAGYTFGSGTRLTVV.

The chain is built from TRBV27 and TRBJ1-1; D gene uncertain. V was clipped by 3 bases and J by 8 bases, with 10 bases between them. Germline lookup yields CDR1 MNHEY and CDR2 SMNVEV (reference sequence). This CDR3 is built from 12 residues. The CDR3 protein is CASSFSGREAFF. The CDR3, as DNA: TGTGCCAGCAGTTTTAGCGGCAGAGAAGCTTTCTTT.

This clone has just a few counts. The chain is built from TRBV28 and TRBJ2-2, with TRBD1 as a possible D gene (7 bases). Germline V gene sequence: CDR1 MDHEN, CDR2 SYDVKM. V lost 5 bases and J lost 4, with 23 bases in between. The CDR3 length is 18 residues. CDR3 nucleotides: TGTGCCAGCAGTCCCTCCAGGGGGGTCAGAACAGGCACCGGGGAGCTGTTTTTT. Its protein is CASSPSRGVRTGTGELFF. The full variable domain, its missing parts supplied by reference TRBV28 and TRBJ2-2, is DVKVTQSSRYLVKRTGEKVFLECVQDMDHENMFWYRQDPGLGLRLIYFSYDVKMKEKGDIPEGYSVSREKKERFSLILESASTNQTSMYLCASSPSRGVRTGTGELFFGEGSRLTVL.

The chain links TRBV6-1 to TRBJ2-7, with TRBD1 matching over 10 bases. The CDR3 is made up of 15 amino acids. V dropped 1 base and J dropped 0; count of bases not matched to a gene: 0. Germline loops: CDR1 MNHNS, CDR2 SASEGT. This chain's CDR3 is CASSEGTGGSYEQYF. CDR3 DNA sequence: TGTGCCAGCAGTGAAGGGACAGGGGGCTCCTACGAGCAGTACTTC.